This TCR beta chain was retrieved from a study of TIL therapy for anti-PD-1-resistant metastatic lung cancer. On the study more broadly: Patients had a median age of approximately 56 years (range about 38-85).

Regarding time point: pre-treatment sample, taken before nivolumab and TIL therapy. Sequencing used immunoSEQ v3. Survey-level samples got some 2 million read pairs; deep-level samples got about 4.5-6.5 million. Sequencing used immunoSEQ multiplex PCR; TCRdb keeps in-frame clones, though not all of them. The sample has about 52,000 clones, roughly 78% seen once. For this clone: The antigen remains undetermined.

Study-wide results and limits: The cohort had more treatment-naive, never-smoker and oncogene-addicted patients than typical. Infused TIL clonotypes partially replaced the baseline blood repertoire, then decayed over months.

This CDR3 region has 13 residues. Deletions cut 0 bases from V and 9 bases from J, with 10 bases between. Germline-derived CDR1 and CDR2 are SGDLS and YYNGEE. The sequence was collected from a woman aged 30-79 years with non-small cell lung cancer. This rearrangement joins TRBV9 to TRBJ2-1, with D maybe TRBD1 (6 bases). This specimen was blood, taken at baseline. In DNA, the CDR3 is TGTGCCAGCAGCGTAGGGGACATTGTTGAGCAGTTCTTC. Its protein is CASSVGDIVEQFF.